This T cell receptor (beta chain) was found in a study of T cell clonality in common variable immunodeficiency. General observations from the study: Shared TCRbeta clones were fewer between CVID subjects than controls. Common variable immunodeficiency TCR beta sequences reportedly had fewer deletions and N-nucleotide insertions.

This clone was observed a few times. Its cognate antigen is unknown. The CDR3 is cut off 3 residues early in the read; its end comes from the germline J gene. Clones were read by immunoSEQ multiplex PCR, and TCRdb kept only the in-frame ones, dropping some. The sample presents about 19,000 clones, none singletons. The trim removed 3 bases at V and 5 bases at J, leaving 17 bases unmatched. CDR1 is LNHDA and CDR2 is SQIVND in the germline V gene (reference sequence). CDR3 length: 18 amino acids. The sample comprised peripheral blood mononuclear cells. The clonotype was recovered from a human donor with common variable immunodeficiency. The chain has TRBV19 and TRBJ2-7, with 9 bases that match TRBD1. The CDR3 loop is CASSIGINVGTGNNEQYF. The part of the CDR3 DNA that was read is TGTGCCAGTAGTATTGGGATAAACGTGGGGACAGGGAATAACGAG.